This TCR beta chain is drawn from a study of Ad26.COV2.S vaccination and SARS-CoV-2 variants (dated by TCRdb to the early 2020s). In the study overall: Vaccine-arm donors were drawn from COV1001, a multicentre, randomized, double-blind, placebo-controlled phase I-IIa trial of Ad26.COV2.S in healthy adults. Ad26.COV2.S was administered intramuscularly at a dose of 5x10^10 or 1x10^11 viral particles, either as one shot or as two shots given 56 days apart. The specificity and breadth of SARS-CoV-2-reactive T cell receptors after Ad26.COV2.S vaccination were assessed by TCRbeta repertoire sequencing. A total of some 30 samples were included in the TCR-sequenced set, comprising roughly 19 Ad26.COV2.S vaccine recipients, 5 placebo recipients and 8 SARS-CoV-2 convalescent individuals. Trial participants were randomized into five groups of five: low-dose or high-dose Ad26.COV2.S given once or twice, or placebo on both occasions. Investigators remained blinded to trial group allocation during experiments and outcome assessment. What the research found in general, with its limitations: Ad26.COV2.S recipients had higher spike-specific TCR breadth than placebo recipients (P = 0.0014). After vaccination, substantial breadth of spike-specific CD8+ and CD4+ T cell responses was reported. The study lacked the statistical power to compare responses across vaccine doses or regimens. The authors noted that the TCR breadth and depth analyses may have underestimated total T cell responses. Vaccine and placebo recipients had comparable non-spike TCR breadth, which fits with the vaccine containing only spike.

A word on this clone: Its antigen remains unidentified. Base quality data are lacking; no much larger clone is found one base away.

The immunoSEQ Assay was the method used to sequence TCRbeta CDR3 regions. After extraction, genomic DNA underwent amplification by bias-controlled multiplex PCR, followed by high-throughput sequencing. In the original analysis: To quantify the absolute abundance of every unique TCRbeta CDR3 region, sequences were collapsed and filtered. T cell fraction was estimated by normalizing TCRbeta template counts to usable DNA, which was measured by amplifying reference genes present in all nucleated cells. Repertoire TCRs were annotated as SARS-CoV-2-specific when V gene, CDR3 amino acid sequence and J gene were exactly matched to a known reactive TCR set. The reference SARS-CoV-2 TCR set came from MIRA and was filtered for enrichment in COVID-19-positive ImmuneCODE repertoires, removing public or cross-reactive TCRs. Drawing on the MIRA antigens, annotated TCRs were analysed further at the level of specific ORF or position within ORF. Depth was the summed frequency of annotated unique rearrangements, while breadth was defined as annotated unique rearrangements over total unique productive rearrangements. Group comparisons of TCR breadth used two-sided Wilcoxon rank-sum tests. TCRdb took over this immuneACCESS table, retaining in-frame rearrangements with V and J assigned. Such tables are incomplete; in checked studies, under half of the missing clones stem from an unresolved V gene, and the remainder is unexplained. The V and J calls and clone size come from that table; D and trimming were worked out from the DNA. In all, the sample holds around 250,000 clones, and roughly 89% of those were seen once. The top ten clones comprise 2.9% of the sample.

CDR1 and CDR2 (LNHDA, SQIVND) derive from the germline V gene (reference sequence). Clipping removes 6 bases from V and 6 bases from J, with 7 as the unmatched junction base count. The cysteine opens and the phenylalanine closes a CDR3 of 13 amino acids. This entry keeps only the CDR3 DNA: 39 bases, framed from base 1. The treatment or condition label for this specimen denotes: some 20 received Ad26.COV2.S at low or high dose, single or two shots; about 5 received placebo; per-sample allocation not given. For vaccine and placebo recipients, the sequenced repertoires came from samples collected on day 63 after the first injection. Cohort 1b enrolled some 25 adults aged 18-55 years at a single site in Boston, USA, between 29 July and 7 August 2020. Ad26.COV2.S consisted of a replication-incompetent adenovirus type 26 vector by which a prefusion-stabilized SARS-CoV-2 spike protein from the original Wuhan strain was expressed.

This clonotype originated in a person between 18 and 59 years old who received the Ad26.COV2.S COVID-19 vaccine or a placebo. The V and J segments used are TRBV19 and TRBJ1-1, with 7 middle bases fitting TRBD1. Sequenced material: peripheral blood, taken in a trial of Ad26.COV2.S vaccine versus placebo. The CDR3 is CASRPFQGAEAFF. The sequence in DNA is TGTGCCAGTAGACCGTTCCAGGGGGCTGAAGCTTTCTTT.